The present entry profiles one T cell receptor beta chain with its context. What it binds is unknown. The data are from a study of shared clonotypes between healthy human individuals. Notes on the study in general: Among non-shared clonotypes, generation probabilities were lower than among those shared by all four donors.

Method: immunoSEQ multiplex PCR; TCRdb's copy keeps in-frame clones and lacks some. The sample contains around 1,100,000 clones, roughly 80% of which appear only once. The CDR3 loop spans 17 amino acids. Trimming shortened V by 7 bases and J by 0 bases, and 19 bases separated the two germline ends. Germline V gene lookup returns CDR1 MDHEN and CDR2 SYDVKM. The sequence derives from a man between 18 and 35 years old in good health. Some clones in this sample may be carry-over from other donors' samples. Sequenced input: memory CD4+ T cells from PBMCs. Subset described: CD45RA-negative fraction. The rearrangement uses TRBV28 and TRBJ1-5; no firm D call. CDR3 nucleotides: TGTGCCAGCACTGACACCGCGGCGCTTTATAGCAATCAGCCCCAGCATTTT. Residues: CASTDTAALYSNQPQHF.